One and the same sample provided the 28 T cell receptor beta chains below, sequenced in a study of shared clonotypes between healthy human individuals. Measured with immunoSEQ multiplex PCR; TCRdb has only the in-frame clones, and not every one. The data show about half a million clones, with roughly 80% seen just once and around 12% held by the top ten. Specimen: PBMCs. These receptors were collected from a woman between 35 and 50 years old in good health. Some clones in this sample may be carry-over from other donors' samples.

V gene TRBV14 combines with J gene TRBJ2-2, with D uncertain. Germline CDR1 is SGHDN and CDR2 is FVKESK. The CDR3 length is 16 residues. Trimming took off 3 bases at V and 0 bases at J, with 11 bases between the two ends. CDR3 DNA sequence: TGTGCCAGCAGCCATAGGCCGGAGACGAACACCGGGGAGCTGTTTTTT. Translating it yields CASSHRPETNTGELFF.

This clone was seen just once. V usage is TRBV11-2 and J usage is TRBJ2-7; 10 nucleotides align to TRBD2. Unmatched junction bases numbered 11, after V lost 1 base and J lost 2 bases. CDR1 SGHAT and CDR2 FQNNGV come from the germline V gene. The CDR3 loop spans 18 amino acids. The CDR3 loop reads CASSLARGASGGAYEQYF. The CDR3 coding sequence is TGTGCCAGCAGCTTAGCCAGGGGGGCTAGCGGGGGAGCCTACGAGCAGTACTTC.

This clone has a single count. The J gene is TRBJ2-7, the V gene TRBV7-9, with 12 bases identical to TRBD2. Germline assignment: CDR1 SEHNR and CDR2 FQNEAQ (reference sequence). CDR3 size: 15 residues. The V gene end was trimmed by 3 bases and the J gene end by 7 bases; junction bases not matched to a gene: 7. CDR3 in DNA: TGTGCCAGCAGCTTCCTGACTAGCGGGAGCGGAGAGCAGTACTTC. This codes for CASSFLTSGSGEQYF.

V usage is TRBV7-8 and J usage is TRBJ1-1; D gene uncertain. The V gene lost 5 bases and the J gene lost 3 bases, with 10 bases spanning the gap. Germline values: CDR1 SGHVS, CDR2 FQNEAQ. This CDR3 comprises 13 residues. The CDR3 sequence: CASSPRRDTEAFF. The CDR3 bases are TGTGCCAGCAGCCCCCGGAGAGACACTGAAGCTTTCTTT.

This clone was detected many times. J is TRBJ1-5 and V is TRBV29-1; possible D gene TRBD1, 5 bases. The V end was cut by 4 bases, the J end by 6 bases, with 13 bases between. CDR3 size: 13 residues. Germline CDR1 is SQVTM and CDR2 is ANQGSEA. The CDR3 DNA reads TGCAGCGTTGTATGGGGGGAGTCTCAGCCCCAGCATTTT. It encodes CSVVWGESQPQHF.

The rearrangement joins TRBV28 to TRBJ2-3; the D gene is possibly TRBD2 (5 bases). This CDR3 region has 12 residues. Germline V gene data show CDR1 as MDHEN and CDR2 as SYDVKM. Trimming stripped 7 bases from V and 6 bases from J, with 11 bases between. CDR3 in DNA: TGTGCCAGCAAGGCGGGCCACGATACGCAGTATTTT. Protein product: CASKAGHDTQYF.

This chain joins TRBV11-2 and TRBJ2-5; D uncertain. The length of the CDR3 is 12 residues. CDR1 and CDR2 (germline): SGHAT, FQNNGV. Trimming took off 5 bases at V and 5 bases at J, with 9 bases between the two ends. The CDR3 bases are TGTGCCAGCAGCCGACCTGGTGAGACCCAGTACTTC. This codes for CASSRPGETQYF.

As to this clone: Other nucleotide sequences in the sample specify the same CDR3. The V and J genes are TRBV27 and TRBJ1-5; no clear D. V dropped 1 base and J dropped 0 bases, with 7 bases sitting between them. The CDR3 is 15 residues long. Per germline, CDR1 MNHEY and CDR2 SMNVEV (reference sequence). This CDR3 is CASSLWGYSNQPQHF. DNA of the CDR3: TGTGCCAGCAGTTTATGGGGTTATAGCAATCAGCCCCAGCATTTT.

This chain connects TRBV5-8 to TRBJ1-5, with a possible D match to TRBD1 (5 bases). The germline V and J ends were trimmed by 2 bases and 9 bases, with 18 bases remaining between them. There are 15 residues in the CDR3. CDR1 is SGHTS, CDR2 YDEGEE, per germline. CDR3 DNA: TGTGCCAGCAGCTTCCAGGGTCGGCTTACTCGGCCCCAGCATTTT. Protein: CASSFQGRLTRPQHF.

With respect to this clone: With a much larger clone just one base away, this may be a read error. The CDR3 sequence is CAWKKGRLGLNSYGQYF. DNA of the CDR3: TGTGCCTGGAAGAAGGGAAGACTAGGACTCAACTCCTACGGGCAGTACTTC. The V gene is TRBV30, the J gene TRBJ2-7; D is possibly TRBD2 (6 bases). CDR3 length: 17 amino acids. Germline V CDR1 and CDR2: GTSNPN, SVGIG (reference sequence).

The rearrangement uses TRBV5-3 and TRBJ1-4; weak D call: TRBD1 (5 bases). TRBV5-3 qualifies as an ORF whose function is uncertain. V lost 4 bases to trimming and J lost 0 bases, with 19 bases between them. The CDR3 is 18 residues long. Here the CDR3 reads CARSMGTPGWTTNEKLFF. CDR3 nucleotide sequence: TGTGCCAGAAGCATGGGGACGCCGGGGTGGACAACTAATGAAAAACTGTTTTTT.

This clone was observed a single time. This sequence joins TRBV18 and TRBJ1-2; maybe TRBD1 (5 bases). CDR1 is KGHSH and CDR2 is LQKENI in the germline V gene. The CDR3 is made up of 14 amino acids. Trimming took off 1 base at V and 8 bases at J, with 14 bases between the two ends. The CDR3 nucleotides are TGTGCCAGCTCACCACTCCGGGGCCGGGAGGGCTACACCTTC. Translation: CASSPLRGREGYTF. The whole variable domain, remainder taken from reference TRBV18 and TRBJ1-2, is NAGVMQNPRHLVRRRGQEARLRCSPMKGHSHVYWYRQLPEEGLKFMVYLQKENIIDESGMPKERFSAEFPKEGPSILRIQQVVRGDSAAYFCASSPLRGREGYTFGSGTRLTVV.

The V and J genes are TRBV5-1 and TRBJ2-3; D is perhaps TRBD1 (6 bases). The CDR3 is 17 residues long. Trimming removed 1 base at V and 2 bases at J, with 17 bases between. Germline V lookup: CDR1 SGHRS, CDR2 YFSETQ. CDR3 nucleotide sequence: TGCGCCAGCAGCTTGTTCGGGTTAGGACAGAACACAGATACGCAGTATTTT. This translates into CASSLFGLGQNTDTQYF. The entire variable domain, with the rest obtained from reference TRBV5-1 and TRBJ2-3, is as follows: KAGVTQTPRYLIKTRGQQVTLSCSPISGHRSVSWYQQTPGQGLQFLFEYFSETQRNKGNFPGRFSGRQFSNSRSEMNVSTLELGDSALYLCASSLFGLGQNTDTQYFGPGTRLTVL.

The V and J genes are TRBV28 and TRBJ2-3, with D uncertain. This CDR3 comprises 16 residues. The V gene's germline CDR1 is MDHEN and CDR2 SYDVKM. The V gene lost 6 bases and the J gene lost 4 bases, with 20 bases spanning the gap. CDR3 region: CASSRSIGLRADTQYF. The CDR3 coding sequence is TGTGCCAGCAGCCGCTCTATAGGGTTGCGCGCAGATACGCAGTATTTT.

This clone was found a few times. The rearrangement links TRBV27 to TRBJ1-5; D is unresolved. With 4 bases removed from V and 6 bases from J, the gap between germline ends came to 7 bases. This CDR3 comprises 12 residues. CDR1 MNHEY and CDR2 SMNVEV come from the germline V gene (reference sequence). CDR3 region: CASSSPGQPQHF. The CDR3 nucleotides are TGTGCCAGCAGTTCACCGGGTCAGCCCCAGCATTTT.

This clone is a singleton in its sample. The V and J genes are TRBV19 and TRBJ2-1; 7 bases map to TRBD2. The CDR3 totals 15 residues. The germline V gene encodes CDR1 LNHDA and CDR2 SQIVND (reference sequence). The junction had 9 bases not matched to a gene; V was cut back by 3 bases and J by 7 bases. The chain's CDR3 is CASSIDPGLINEQFF. The DNA for the CDR3 is TGTGCCAGTAGTATTGACCCGGGACTAATAAATGAGCAGTTCTTC.

This clone was seen a few times. The J gene is TRBJ2-1, the V gene TRBV5-1; weak D call: TRBD2 (5 bases). Germline V lookup: CDR1 SGHRS, CDR2 YFSETQ. The V end was cut by 5 bases, the J end by 0 bases, with 9 bases between. This CDR3 has 14 residues. For the CDR3, the DNA is TGCGCCAGCAGGGACTCGGACTCCTACAATGAGCAGTTCTTC. Translating gives CASRDSDSYNEQFF. The entire variable domain, with the rest obtained from reference TRBV5-1 and TRBJ2-1, is as follows: KAGVTQTPRYLIKTRGQQVTLSCSPISGHRSVSWYQQTPGQGLQFLFEYFSETQRNKGNFPGRFSGRQFSNSRSEMNVSTLELGDSALYLCASRDSDSYNEQFFGPGTRLTVL.

This sequence joins TRBV6-6 and TRBJ2-1; D not certain. The CDR3 contains 15 residues. Trimming stripped 4 bases from V and 2 bases from J, with 12 bases between. CDR1 MNHNY and CDR2 SVGAGI come from the germline V gene (reference sequence). Written as DNA, the CDR3 is TGTGCCAGCAGTTGGGTTAGGGATCCCTACAATGAGCAGTTCTTC. Protein sequence: CASSWVRDPYNEQFF.

The chain joins TRBV28 to TRBJ2-7, with D perhaps TRBD1 (6 bases). Trimming removed 8 bases at V and 0 bases at J, with 14 bases between. The CDR3 length is 14 residues. From germline, CDR1 is MDHEN and CDR2 SYDVKM. The CDR3 DNA follows: TGTGCCAGCGGCCTTAACAGGGTCTCCTACGAGCAGTACTTC. Its translation is CASGLNRVSYEQYF.

The CDR3 DNA reads TGTGCCAGCGGGCGGGCCTCTACTCGGGAGACCCAGTACTTC. Translated, it gives CASGRASTRETQYF. The genes are TRBV28 and TRBJ2-5; the D gene is possibly TRBD2 (5 bases). CDR3 length: 14 amino acids. Germline values: CDR1 MDHEN, CDR2 SYDVKM. The germline V and J ends were trimmed by 8 bases and 5 bases, with 18 bases remaining between them.

This clone was seen just once. CDR3 region: CASYHGGGKVSEQYF. As DNA, the CDR3 is TGTGCCAGCTACCATGGGGGCGGGAAAGTATCCGAGCAGTACTTC. V is TRBV28 and J is TRBJ2-7; the D gene could be TRBD1 or TRBD2 (6 bases each). Trimming took 8 bases from V and 6 from J, leaving 23 bases between them. This CDR3 has 15 amino acids. Per germline, CDR1 MDHEN and CDR2 SYDVKM.

This rearrangement joins TRBV7-2 to TRBJ2-7, with 12 nucleotides matching TRBD1. V dropped 5 bases and J dropped 3; count of bases not matched to a gene: 5. This CDR3 is 15 amino acids long. CDR1 is SGHTA and CDR2 is FQGNSA in the germline V gene. CDR3 in DNA: TGTGCCAGCAGCGTGGGGACAGGGGGCTACTACGAGCAGTACTTC. Translated, it gives CASSVGTGGYYEQYF.

The gene calls are TRBV11-1 and TRBJ1-3; D gene uncertain. The CDR3 consists of 16 residues. CDR1 is SGHAT, CDR2 FQDESV, per germline (reference sequence). The ends were cut back, 5 bases at V and 0 bases at J, with 14 bases in the middle. CDR3 sequence reads: CASSQQPGASGNTIYF. The DNA of the CDR3 is TGTGCCAGCAGCCAACAGCCCGGAGCCTCTGGAAACACCATATATTTT.

The V and J genes are TRBV19 and TRBJ1-5, with 9 bases matching TRBD1. CDR1 is LNHDA, CDR2 SQIVND, per germline (reference sequence). J lost 3 bases, V lost 4 bases, and 4 bases had no gene match. The CDR3 covers 15 residues. CDR3 loop: CASSTGQGYNQPQHF. In DNA form, the CDR3 reads TGTGCCAGTAGTACGGGACAGGGTTACAATCAGCCCCAGCATTTT.

The chain combines TRBV5-1 with TRBJ1-6; perhaps TRBD1 as D (6 bases). V lost 1 base, J lost 5 bases, and 10 bases lay in between. The germline V gene has CDR1 SGHRS and CDR2 YFSETQ. The CDR3 runs 15 residues. Here the CDR3 reads CASSLPGQNNSPLHF. The CDR3 nucleotides are TGCGCCAGCAGCTTGCCCGGACAGAATAATTCACCCCTCCACTTT.

The CDR3 coding sequence is TGTGCCATCAGTGAGTCGCAGGGTAGCACTGAAGCTTTCTTT. It translates to CAISESQGSTEAFF. The rearrangement joins TRBV10-3 to TRBJ1-1; D might be TRBD1 (5 bases). Germline CDR1 and CDR2: ENHRY and SYGVKD. Trimming left V 0 bases short and J 4 bases short, with 9 bases between. The CDR3 covers 14 residues.

This sequence joins TRBV11-3 and TRBJ2-4; a weak D match, TRBD2 (5 bases). Trimming removed 5 bases from V and 0 bases from J, with 14 bases in between. The germline V gene encodes CDR1 SGHNT and CDR2 YENEEA. This CDR3 region has 16 residues. The CDR3 spells CASSIKRTQAKNIQYF. The CDR3 DNA sequence: TGTGCCAGCAGCATCAAGCGGACCCAAGCCAAAAACATTCAGTACTTC.

The genes are TRBV5-1 and TRBJ2-2; 7 bases fit TRBD1. The CDR3 is 15 residues long. Germline CDR1 and CDR2: SGHRS and YFSETQ. Trimming removed 4 bases from V and 3 bases from J; junction bases left unmatched: 6. CDR3 amino acids: CASSLPGQYTGELFF. Here the CDR3 DNA reads TGCGCCAGCAGCCTACCGGGACAGTACACCGGGGAGCTGTTTTTT.